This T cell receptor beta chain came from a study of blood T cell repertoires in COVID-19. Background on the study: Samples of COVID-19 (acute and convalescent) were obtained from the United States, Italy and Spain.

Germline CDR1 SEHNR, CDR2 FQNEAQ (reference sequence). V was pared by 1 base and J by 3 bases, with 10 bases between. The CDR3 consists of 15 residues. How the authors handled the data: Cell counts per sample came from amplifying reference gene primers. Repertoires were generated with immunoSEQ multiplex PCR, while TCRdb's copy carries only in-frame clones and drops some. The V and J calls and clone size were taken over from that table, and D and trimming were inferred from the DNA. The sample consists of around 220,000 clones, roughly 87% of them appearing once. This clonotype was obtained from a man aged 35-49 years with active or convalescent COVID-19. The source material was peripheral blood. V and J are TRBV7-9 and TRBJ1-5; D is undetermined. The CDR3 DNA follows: TGTGCCAGCAGCTTAGGCGAGGCTCCCAATCAGCCCCAGCATTTT. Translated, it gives CASSLGEAPNQPQHF. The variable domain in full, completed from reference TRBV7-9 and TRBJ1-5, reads DTGVSQNPRHKITKRGQNVTFRCDPISEHNRLYWYRQTLGQGPEFLTYFQNEAQLEKSRLLSDRFSAERPKGSFSTLEIQRTEQGDSAMYLCASSLGEAPNQPQHFGDGTRLSIL.